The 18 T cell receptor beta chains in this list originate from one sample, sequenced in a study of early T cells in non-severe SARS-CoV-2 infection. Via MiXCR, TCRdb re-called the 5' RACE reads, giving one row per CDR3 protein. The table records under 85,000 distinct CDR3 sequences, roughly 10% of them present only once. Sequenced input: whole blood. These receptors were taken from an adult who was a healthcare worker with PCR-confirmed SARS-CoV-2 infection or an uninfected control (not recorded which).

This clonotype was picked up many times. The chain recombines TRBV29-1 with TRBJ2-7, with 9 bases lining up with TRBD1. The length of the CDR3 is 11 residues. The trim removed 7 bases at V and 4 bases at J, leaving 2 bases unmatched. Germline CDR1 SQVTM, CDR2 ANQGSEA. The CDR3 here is CSAGTGYEQYF. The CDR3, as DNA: TGCAGCGCTGGGACAGGGTACGAGCAGTACTTC.

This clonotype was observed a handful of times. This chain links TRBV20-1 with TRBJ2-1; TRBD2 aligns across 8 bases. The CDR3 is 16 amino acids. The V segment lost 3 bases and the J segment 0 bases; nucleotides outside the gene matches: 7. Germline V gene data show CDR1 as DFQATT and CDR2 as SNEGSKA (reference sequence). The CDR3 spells CSASSLAGLSYNEQFF. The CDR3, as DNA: TGCAGTGCTAGCTCTCTAGCGGGCCTCTCCTACAATGAGCAGTTCTTC.

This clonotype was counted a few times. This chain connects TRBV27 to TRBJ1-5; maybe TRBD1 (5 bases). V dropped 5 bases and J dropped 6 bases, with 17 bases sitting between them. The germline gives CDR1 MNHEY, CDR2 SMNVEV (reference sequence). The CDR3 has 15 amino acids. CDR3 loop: CASSRGQGGSQPQHF. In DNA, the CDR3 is TGTGCCAGCAGTAGAGGGCAGGGTGGTTCTCAGCCCCAGCATTTT.

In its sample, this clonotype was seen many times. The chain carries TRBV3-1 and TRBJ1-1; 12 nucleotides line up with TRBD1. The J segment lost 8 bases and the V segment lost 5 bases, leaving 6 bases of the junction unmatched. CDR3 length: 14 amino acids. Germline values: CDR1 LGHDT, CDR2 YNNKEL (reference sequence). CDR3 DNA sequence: TGTGCCAGCAGCGAGGGACAGGGGGCGGGGGAAGCTTTCTTT. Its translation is CASSEGQGAGEAFF.

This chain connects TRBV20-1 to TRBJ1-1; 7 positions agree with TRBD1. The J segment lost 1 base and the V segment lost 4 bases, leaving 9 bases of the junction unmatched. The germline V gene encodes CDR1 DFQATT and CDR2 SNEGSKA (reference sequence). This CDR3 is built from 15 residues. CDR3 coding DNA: TGCAGTGCTACAATCGGGACAGCGGCGAACACTGAAGCTTTCTTT. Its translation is CSATIGTAANTEAFF.

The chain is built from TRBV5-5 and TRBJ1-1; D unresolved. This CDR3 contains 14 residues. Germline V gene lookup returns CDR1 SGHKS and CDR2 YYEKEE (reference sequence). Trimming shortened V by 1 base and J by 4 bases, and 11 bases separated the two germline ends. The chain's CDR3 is CASSLSEHGTEAFF. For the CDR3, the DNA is TGTGCCAGCAGCTTGTCAGAACATGGCACTGAAGCTTTCTTT.

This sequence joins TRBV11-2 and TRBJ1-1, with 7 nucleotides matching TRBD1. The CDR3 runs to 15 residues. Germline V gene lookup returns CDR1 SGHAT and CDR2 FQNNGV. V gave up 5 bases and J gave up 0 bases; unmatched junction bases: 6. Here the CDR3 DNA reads TGTGCCAGCAGCCATAGGGACAGAGTGAACACTGAAGCTTTCTTT. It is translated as CASSHRDRVNTEAFF.

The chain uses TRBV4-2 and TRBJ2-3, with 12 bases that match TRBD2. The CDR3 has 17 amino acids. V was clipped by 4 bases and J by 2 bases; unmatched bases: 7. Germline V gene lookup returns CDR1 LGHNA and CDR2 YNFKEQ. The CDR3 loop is CASSPRRLAGDTDTQYF. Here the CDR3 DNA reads TGTGCCAGCAGCCCACGACGACTAGCGGGAGACACAGATACGCAGTATTTT.

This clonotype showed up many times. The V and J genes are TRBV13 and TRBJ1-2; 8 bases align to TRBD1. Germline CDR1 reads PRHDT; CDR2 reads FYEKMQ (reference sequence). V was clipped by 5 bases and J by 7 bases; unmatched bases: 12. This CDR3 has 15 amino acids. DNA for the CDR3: TGTGCCAGCAGCCAAAACAGGGGGACAGGAGGTGGCTACACCTTC. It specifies CASSQNRGTGGGYTF.

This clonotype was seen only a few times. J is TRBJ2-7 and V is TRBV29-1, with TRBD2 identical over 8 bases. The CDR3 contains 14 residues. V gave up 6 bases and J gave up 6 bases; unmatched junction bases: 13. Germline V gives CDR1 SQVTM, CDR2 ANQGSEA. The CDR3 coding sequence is TGCAGCGTAATCTACAGCGGGGGATTCCTCGAGCAGTACTTC. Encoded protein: CSVIYSGGFLEQYF.

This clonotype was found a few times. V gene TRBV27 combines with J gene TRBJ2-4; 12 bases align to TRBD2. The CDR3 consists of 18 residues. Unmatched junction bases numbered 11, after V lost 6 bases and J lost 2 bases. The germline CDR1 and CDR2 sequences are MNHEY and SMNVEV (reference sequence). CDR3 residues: CASRGASGRALTKNIQYF. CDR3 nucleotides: TGTGCCAGCAGGGGGGCTAGCGGGAGGGCCCTGACCAAAAACATTCAGTACTTC.

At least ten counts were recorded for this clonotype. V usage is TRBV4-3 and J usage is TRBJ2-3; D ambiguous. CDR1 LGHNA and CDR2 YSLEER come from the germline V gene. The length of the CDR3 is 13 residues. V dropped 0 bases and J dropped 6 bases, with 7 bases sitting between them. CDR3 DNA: TGCGCCAGCAGCCAAGAACGGTGGGATACGCAGTATTTT. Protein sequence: CASSQERWDTQYF.

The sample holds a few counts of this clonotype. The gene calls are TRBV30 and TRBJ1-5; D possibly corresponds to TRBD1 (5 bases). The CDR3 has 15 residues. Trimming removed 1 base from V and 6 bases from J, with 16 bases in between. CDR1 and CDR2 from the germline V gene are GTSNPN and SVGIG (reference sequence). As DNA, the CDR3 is TGTGCCTGGAGTGCCGGGACCCGAGGTGGTCAGCCCCAGCATTTT. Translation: CAWSAGTRGGQPQHF.

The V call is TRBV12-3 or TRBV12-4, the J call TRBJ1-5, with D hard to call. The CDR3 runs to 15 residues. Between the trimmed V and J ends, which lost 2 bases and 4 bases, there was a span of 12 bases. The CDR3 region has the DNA TGTGCCAGCAGTTTAAGGACTCAGTGGAATCAGCCCCAGCATTTT. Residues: CASSLRTQWNQPQHF.

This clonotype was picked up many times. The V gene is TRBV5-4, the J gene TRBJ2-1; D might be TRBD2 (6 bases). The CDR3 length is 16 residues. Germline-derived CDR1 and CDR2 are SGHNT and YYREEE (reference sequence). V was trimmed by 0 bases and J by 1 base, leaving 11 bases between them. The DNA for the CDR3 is TGTGCCAGCAGCTTGGCGGCGGGGCGGTCCTACAATGAGCAGTTCTTC. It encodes CASSLAAGRSYNEQFF.

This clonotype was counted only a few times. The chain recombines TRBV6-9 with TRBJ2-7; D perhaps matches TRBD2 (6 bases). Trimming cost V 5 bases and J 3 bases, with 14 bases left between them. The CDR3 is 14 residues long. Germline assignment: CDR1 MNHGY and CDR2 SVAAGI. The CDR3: CASSTGLHLYEQYF. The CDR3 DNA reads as TGTGCCAGCAGTACGGGACTTCATCTCTACGAGCAGTACTTC.

CDR3 sequence (DNA): TGTGCCAGCAGCCCCCAACCCGGTCCCCGGGATACGCAGTATTTT. It is translated as CASSPQPGPRDTQYF. The J gene is TRBJ2-3, the V gene TRBV7-3; D is unclear. The CDR3 is 15 residues long. The V end lost 5 bases, the J end lost 6 bases, and 18 bases lay between the germline ends. Germline CDR1 and CDR2: SGHTA and FQGTGA. The whole variable domain, remainder taken from reference TRBV7-3 and TRBJ2-3, is GAGVSQTPSNKVTEKGKYVELRCDPISGHTALYWYRQSLGQGPEFLIYFQGTGAADDSGLPNDRFFAVRPEGSVSTLKIQRTERGDSAVYLCASSPQPGPRDTQYFGPGTRLTVL.

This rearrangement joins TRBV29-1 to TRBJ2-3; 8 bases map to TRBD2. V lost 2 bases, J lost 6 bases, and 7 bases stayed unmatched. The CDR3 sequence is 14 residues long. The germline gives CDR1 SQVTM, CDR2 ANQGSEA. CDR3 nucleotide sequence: TGCAGCGTTGAACTAGCGGGTAGCAGGGATACGCAGTATTTT. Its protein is CSVELAGSRDTQYF.